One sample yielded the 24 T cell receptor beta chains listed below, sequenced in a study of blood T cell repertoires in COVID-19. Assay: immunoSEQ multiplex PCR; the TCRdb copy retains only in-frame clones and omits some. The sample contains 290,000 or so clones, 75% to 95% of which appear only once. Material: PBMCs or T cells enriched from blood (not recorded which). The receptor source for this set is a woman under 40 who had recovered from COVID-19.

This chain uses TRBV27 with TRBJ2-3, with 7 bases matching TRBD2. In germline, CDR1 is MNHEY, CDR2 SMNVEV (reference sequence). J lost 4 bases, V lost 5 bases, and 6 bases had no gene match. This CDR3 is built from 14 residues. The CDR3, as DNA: TGTGCCAGCAGTCTAGGACTAGTTCCAGATACGCAGTATTTT. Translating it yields CASSLGLVPDTQYF.

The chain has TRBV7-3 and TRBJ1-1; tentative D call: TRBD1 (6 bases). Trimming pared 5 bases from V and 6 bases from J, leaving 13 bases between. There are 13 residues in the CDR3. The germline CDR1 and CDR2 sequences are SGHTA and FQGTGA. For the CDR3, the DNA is TGTGCCAGCAGCACACAGGGAACGGCTGAAGCTTTCTTT. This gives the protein CASSTQGTAEAFF.

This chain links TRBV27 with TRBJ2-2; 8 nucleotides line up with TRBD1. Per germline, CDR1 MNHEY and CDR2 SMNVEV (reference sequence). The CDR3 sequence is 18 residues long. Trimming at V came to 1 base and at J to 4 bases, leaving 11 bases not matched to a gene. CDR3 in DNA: TGTGCCAGCAGTTTATACTCAACAGGGGGTCGCATCACCGGGGAGCTGTTTTTT. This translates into CASSLYSTGGRITGELFF.

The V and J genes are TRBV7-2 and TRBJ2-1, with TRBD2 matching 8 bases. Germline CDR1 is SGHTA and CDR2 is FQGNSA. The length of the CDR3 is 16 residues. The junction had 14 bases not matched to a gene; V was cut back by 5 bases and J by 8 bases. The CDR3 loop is CASSPSSGRIRYEQFF. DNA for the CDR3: TGTGCCAGCAGCCCGTCCAGCGGGAGAATTAGGTATGAGCAGTTCTTC.

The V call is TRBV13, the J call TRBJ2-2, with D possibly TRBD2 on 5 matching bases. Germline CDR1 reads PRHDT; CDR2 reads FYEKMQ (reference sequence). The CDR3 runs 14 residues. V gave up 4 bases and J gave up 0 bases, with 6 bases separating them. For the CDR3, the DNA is TGTGCCAGCAGCTCCGGGACGAACACCGGGGAGCTGTTTTTT. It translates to CASSSGTNTGELFF.

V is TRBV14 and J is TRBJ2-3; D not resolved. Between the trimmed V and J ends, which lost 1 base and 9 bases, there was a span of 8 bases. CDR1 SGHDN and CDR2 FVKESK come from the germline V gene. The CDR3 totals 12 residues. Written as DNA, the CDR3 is TGTGCCAGCAGCCAAGCCCCGTTCACGCAGTATTTT. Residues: CASSQAPFTQYF.

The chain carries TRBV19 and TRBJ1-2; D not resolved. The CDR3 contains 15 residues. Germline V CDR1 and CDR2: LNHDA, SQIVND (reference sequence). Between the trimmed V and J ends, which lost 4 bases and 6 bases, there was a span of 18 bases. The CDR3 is CASSTYSGLGDGYTF. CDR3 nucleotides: TGTGCCAGTAGTACCTACAGTGGCCTGGGTGATGGCTACACCTTC.

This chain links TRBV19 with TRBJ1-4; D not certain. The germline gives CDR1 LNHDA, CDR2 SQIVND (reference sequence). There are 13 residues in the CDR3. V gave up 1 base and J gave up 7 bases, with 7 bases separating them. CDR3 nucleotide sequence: TGTGCCAGTAGTATAGTCCGGTTTGAAAAACTGTTTTTT. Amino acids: CASSIVRFEKLFF.

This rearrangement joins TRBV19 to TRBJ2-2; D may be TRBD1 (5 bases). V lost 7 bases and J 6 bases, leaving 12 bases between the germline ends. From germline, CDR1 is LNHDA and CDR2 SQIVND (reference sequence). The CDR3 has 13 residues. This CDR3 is CASTNSGPGELFF. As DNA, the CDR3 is TGTGCCAGTACCAATTCAGGGCCCGGGGAGCTGTTTTTT.

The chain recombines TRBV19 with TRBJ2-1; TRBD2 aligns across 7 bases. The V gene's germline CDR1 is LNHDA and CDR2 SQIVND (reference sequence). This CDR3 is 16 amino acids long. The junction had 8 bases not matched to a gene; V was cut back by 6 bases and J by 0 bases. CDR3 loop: CASSPNSGISYNEQFF. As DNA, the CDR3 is TGTGCCAGTAGCCCGAACAGCGGGATCTCCTACAATGAGCAGTTCTTC.

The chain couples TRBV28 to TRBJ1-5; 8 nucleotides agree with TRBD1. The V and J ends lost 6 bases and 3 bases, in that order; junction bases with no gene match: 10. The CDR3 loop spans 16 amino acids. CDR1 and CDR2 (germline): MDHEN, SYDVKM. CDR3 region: CASRPGTGAINQPQHF. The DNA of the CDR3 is TGTGCCAGCAGGCCCGGGACAGGTGCCATCAATCAGCCCCAGCATTTT. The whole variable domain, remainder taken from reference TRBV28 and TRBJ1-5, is DVKVTQSSRYLVKRTGEKVFLECVQDMDHENMFWYRQDPGLGLRLIYFSYDVKMKEKGDIPEGYSVSREKKERFSLILESASTNQTSMYLCASRPGTGAINQPQHFGDGTRLSIL.

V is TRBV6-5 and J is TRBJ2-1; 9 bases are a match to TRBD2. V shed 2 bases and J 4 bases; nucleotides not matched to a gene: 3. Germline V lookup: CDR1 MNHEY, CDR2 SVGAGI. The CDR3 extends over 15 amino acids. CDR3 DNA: TGTGCCAGCAGTTACGGTAGCGGGAGTTACAATGAGCAGTTCTTC. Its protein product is CASSYGSGSYNEQFF.

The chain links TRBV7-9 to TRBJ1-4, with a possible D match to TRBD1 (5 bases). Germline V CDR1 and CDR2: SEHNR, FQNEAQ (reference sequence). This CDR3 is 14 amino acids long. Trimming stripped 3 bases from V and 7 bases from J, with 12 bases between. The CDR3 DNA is TGTGCCAGCAGCTTCGGCCCGGGGGGTGAAAAACTGTTTTTT. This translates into CASSFGPGGEKLFF.

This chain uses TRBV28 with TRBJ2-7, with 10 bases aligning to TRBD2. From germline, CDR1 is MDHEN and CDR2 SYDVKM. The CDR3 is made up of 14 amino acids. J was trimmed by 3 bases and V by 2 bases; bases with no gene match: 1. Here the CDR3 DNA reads TGTGCCAGCAGTTTAACTAGCGGGAACTACGAGCAGTACTTC. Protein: CASSLTSGNYEQYF.

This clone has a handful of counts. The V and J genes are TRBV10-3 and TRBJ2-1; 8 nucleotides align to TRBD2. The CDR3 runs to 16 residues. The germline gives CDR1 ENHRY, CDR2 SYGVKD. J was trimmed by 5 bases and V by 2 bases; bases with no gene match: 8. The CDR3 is CAISEGISGTDNEQFF. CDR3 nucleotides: TGTGCCATCAGTGAGGGAATTAGCGGGACCGACAATGAGCAGTTCTTC.

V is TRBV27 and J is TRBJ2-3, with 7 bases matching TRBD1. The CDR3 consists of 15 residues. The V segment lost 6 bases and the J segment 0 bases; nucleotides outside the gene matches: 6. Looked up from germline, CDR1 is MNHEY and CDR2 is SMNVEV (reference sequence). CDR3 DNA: TGTGCCAGCAGCCCAGACAGGGTTAGCACAGATACGCAGTATTTT. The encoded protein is CASSPDRVSTDTQYF.

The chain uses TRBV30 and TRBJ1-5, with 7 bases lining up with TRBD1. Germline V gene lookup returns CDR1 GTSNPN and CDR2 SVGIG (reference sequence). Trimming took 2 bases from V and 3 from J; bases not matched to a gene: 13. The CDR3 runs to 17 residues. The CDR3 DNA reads TGTGCCTGGAGTCTCGCCCGGGGGACAGCCAACAATCAGCCCCAGCATTTT. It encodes CAWSLARGTANNQPQHF. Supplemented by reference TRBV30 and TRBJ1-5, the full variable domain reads SQTIHQWPATLVQPVGSPLSLECTVEGTSNPNLYWYRQAAGRGLQLLFYSVGIGQISSEVPQNLSASRPQDRQFILSSKKLLLSDSGFYLCAWSLARGTANNQPQHFGDGTRLSIL.

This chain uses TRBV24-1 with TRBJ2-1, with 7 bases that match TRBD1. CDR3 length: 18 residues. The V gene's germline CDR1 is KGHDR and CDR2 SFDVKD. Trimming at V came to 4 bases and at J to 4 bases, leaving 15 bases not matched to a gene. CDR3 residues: CATSDLPPGTDLYNEQFF. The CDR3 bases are TGTGCCACCAGTGACCTCCCCCCCGGGACAGACCTGTACAATGAGCAGTTCTTC.

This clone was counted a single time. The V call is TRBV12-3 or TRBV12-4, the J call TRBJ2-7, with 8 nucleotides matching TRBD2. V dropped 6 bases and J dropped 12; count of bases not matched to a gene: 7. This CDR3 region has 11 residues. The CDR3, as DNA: TGTGCCAGCAGCCGCCTGCGGGAGGTGTACTTC. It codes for CASSRLREVYF.

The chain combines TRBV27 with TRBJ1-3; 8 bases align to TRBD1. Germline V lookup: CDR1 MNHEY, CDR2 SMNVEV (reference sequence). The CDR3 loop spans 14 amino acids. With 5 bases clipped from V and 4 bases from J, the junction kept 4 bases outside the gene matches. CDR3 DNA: TGTGCCAGCAGTCCACAGGGGGGCGGAAACACCATATATTTT. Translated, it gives CASSPQGGGNTIYF.

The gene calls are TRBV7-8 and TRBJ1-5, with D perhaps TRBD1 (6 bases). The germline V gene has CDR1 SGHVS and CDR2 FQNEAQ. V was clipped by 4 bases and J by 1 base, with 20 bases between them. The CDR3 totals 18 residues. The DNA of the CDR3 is TGTGCCAGCAGCTACCGGGACACCCCCCTTGGGAGCAATCAGCCCCAGCATTTT. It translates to CASSYRDTPLGSNQPQHF.

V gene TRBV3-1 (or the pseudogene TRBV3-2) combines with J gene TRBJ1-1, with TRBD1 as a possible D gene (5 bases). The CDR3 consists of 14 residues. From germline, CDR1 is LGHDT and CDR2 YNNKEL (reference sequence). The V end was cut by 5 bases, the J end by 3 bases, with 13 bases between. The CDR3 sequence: CASSSLWGDTEAFF. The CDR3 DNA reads TGTGCCAGCAGCAGCTTATGGGGCGACACTGAAGCTTTCTTT.

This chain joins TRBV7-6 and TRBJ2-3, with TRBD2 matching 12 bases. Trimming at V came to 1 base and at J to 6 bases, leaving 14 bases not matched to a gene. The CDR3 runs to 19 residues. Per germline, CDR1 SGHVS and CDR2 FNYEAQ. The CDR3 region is CASSLVQGGTSGRHDTQYF. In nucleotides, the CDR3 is TGTGCCAGCAGCTTAGTACAGGGAGGGACTAGCGGGCGGCACGATACGCAGTATTTT. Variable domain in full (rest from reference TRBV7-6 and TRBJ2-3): GAGVSQSPRYKVTKRGQDVALRCDPISGHVSLYWYRQALGQGPEFLTYFNYEAQQDKSGLPNDRFSAERPEGSISTLTIQRTEQRDSAMYRCASSLVQGGTSGRHDTQYFGPGTRLTVL.

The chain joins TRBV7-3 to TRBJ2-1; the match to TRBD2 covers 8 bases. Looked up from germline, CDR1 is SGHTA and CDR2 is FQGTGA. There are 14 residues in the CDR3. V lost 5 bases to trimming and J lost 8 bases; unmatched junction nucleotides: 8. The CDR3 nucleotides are TGTGCCAGCAGCCCCCAAGCGGGAGCCTATGAGCAGTTCTTC. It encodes CASSPQAGAYEQFF.